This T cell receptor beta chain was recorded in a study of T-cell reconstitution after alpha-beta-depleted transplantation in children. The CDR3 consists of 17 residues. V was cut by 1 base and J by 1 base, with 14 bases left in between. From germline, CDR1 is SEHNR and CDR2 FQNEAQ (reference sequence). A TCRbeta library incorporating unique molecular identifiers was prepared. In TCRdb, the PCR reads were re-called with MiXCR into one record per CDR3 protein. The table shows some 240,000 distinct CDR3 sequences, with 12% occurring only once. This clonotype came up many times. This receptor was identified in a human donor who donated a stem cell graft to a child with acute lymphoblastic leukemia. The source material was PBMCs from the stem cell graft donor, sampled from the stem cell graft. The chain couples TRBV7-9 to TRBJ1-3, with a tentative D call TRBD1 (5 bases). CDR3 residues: CASSLGLGGRSGNTIYF. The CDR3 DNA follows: TGTGCCAGCAGCTTAGGACTGGGGGGACGGTCTGGAAACACCATATATTTT.